Following are 14 T cell receptor beta chains from one sample sequenced in a study of blood T cell repertoires in COVID-19 (dated by TCRdb to the early 2020s). The method behind the library was the immunoSEQ multiplex PCR assay. This is the immuneACCESS table as TCRdb keeps it, with only in-frame sequences that have V and J called. A part of the clones is gone; compared with another copy, unresolved V genes explain less than half, and the rest is unexplained. This sample holds about 180,000 clones; 80% to 85% were observed only once. 10% to 15% of the sample lies in the top ten. The sample taken for sequencing was peripheral blood. These receptor sequences come from a woman of 80 years or more with COVID-19, enrolled during active disease.

This chain links TRBV20-1 with TRBJ2-3; D uncertain. Germline V CDR1 and CDR2: DFQATT, SNEGSKA (reference sequence). Trimming shortened V by 4 bases and J by 3 bases, and 5 bases separated the two germline ends. The CDR3 is 11 residues long. The CDR3 nucleotides read TGCAGTGCTACTTATACAGATACGCAGTATTTT. As protein: CSATYTDTQYF.

The chain links TRBV6-5 to TRBJ2-5; maybe TRBD2 (5 bases). CDR3 length: 15 residues. The V end was cut by 1 base, the J end by 5 bases, with 14 bases between. Germline CDR1 is MNHEY and CDR2 is SVGAGI. For the CDR3, the DNA is TGTGCCAGCAGTTACTACAGAGAGGGTGCGGAGACCCAGTACTTC. Translating it yields CASSYYREGAETQYF.

This chain connects TRBV7-3 to TRBJ2-2; weak D call: TRBD2 (5 bases). Trimming cost V 5 bases and J 6 bases, with 13 bases left between them. This CDR3 region has 14 residues. Germline V gene lookup returns CDR1 SGHTA and CDR2 FQGTGA. CDR3 loop: CASSTRTDSGELFF. The CDR3 bases are TGTGCCAGCAGCACGCGGACGGACTCCGGGGAGCTGTTTTTT. Looking up the rest from reference TRBV7-3 and TRBJ2-2 gives the full variable domain: GAGVSQTPSNKVTEKGKYVELRCDPISGHTALYWYRQSLGQGPEFLIYFQGTGAADDSGLPNDRFFAVRPEGSVSTLKIQRTERGDSAVYLCASSTRTDSGELFFGEGSRLTVL.

J is TRBJ2-1 and V is TRBV9; 11 bases align to TRBD2. Germline CDR1 and CDR2: SGDLS and YYNGEE. The length of the CDR3 is 16 residues. Losses at the gene ends were 3 bases for V and 0 bases for J; bases not matched to a gene: 2. CDR3 region: CASSETSGVSYNEQFF. DNA for the CDR3: TGTGCCAGCAGCGAGACTAGCGGGGTCTCCTACAATGAGCAGTTCTTC.

The rearrangement uses TRBV5-4 and TRBJ2-7; a weak D match, TRBD1 (5 bases). Trimming shortened V by 3 bases and J by 3 bases, and 13 bases separated the two germline ends. Germline-derived CDR1 and CDR2 are SGHNT and YYREEE (reference sequence). The CDR3 totals 14 residues. The DNA of the CDR3 is TGTGCCAGCAGCTCCCCACAGGAATACTACGAGCAGTACTTC. Protein product: CASSSPQEYYEQYF.

This clone was seen a single time. The gene calls are TRBV15 and TRBJ2-2, with D unresolved. This CDR3 is 14 amino acids long. Germline V gene data show CDR1 as LNHNV and CDR2 as YYDKDF (reference sequence). The V end lost 4 bases, the J end lost 1 base, and 7 bases lay between the germline ends. The CDR3 reads CATSIVENTGELFF. The CDR3 DNA reads TGTGCCACCAGCATTGTAGAGAACACCGGGGAGCTGTTTTTT.

CDR3 amino acids: CASSVGGTYTGQYF. CDR3 DNA sequence: TGTGCCAGCAGCGTTGGTGGGACATATACGGGGCAGTACTTC. The rearrangement uses TRBV27 and TRBJ2-7; TRBD1 is a possible D gene (6 bases). Trimming shortened V by 6 bases and J by 9 bases, and 21 bases separated the two germline ends. The CDR3 length is 14 residues. Looked up from germline, CDR1 is MNHEY and CDR2 is SMNVEV (reference sequence).

In this sample, this clone turned up once. The rearrangement links TRBV7-3 to TRBJ2-1; TRBD2 aligns across 9 bases. V was clipped by 1 base and J by 5 bases; unmatched bases: 9. Germline V CDR1 and CDR2: SGHTA, FQGTGA. The CDR3 length is 17 residues. CDR3 in amino acids: CASSLNALAGENNEQFF. The CDR3 DNA follows: TGTGCCAGCAGCTTAAATGCGTTAGCGGGGGAGAACAATGAGCAGTTCTTC.

The genes are TRBV21-1 and TRBJ2-1; the table gives TRBD1 as D, unverified against the DNA. TRBV21-1 is a known pseudogene. CDR3 length: 18 amino acids. The CDR3 bases are TGTGCCAGCATAGGGACAGGGGGCGGATGGGACCTAGGGGATGAGCAGTTCTTC. Encoded protein: CASIGTGGGWDLGDEQFF.

In its sample, this clone was seen a few times. CDR3 protein: CASSEAPYRGASTEAFF. CDR3 in DNA: TGTGCCAGCAGTGAAGCACCATACAGGGGGGCGAGCACTGAAGCTTTCTTT. The chain couples TRBV6-1 to TRBJ1-1, with 8 nucleotides matching TRBD1. This CDR3 has 17 amino acids. CDR1 and CDR2 (germline): MNHNS, SASEGT. V was clipped by 0 bases and J by 4 bases; unmatched bases: 10.

In this sample, this clone turned up once. The chain carries TRBV6-4 and TRBJ2-2, with D possibly TRBD1 on 6 matching bases. The V gene lost 7 bases and the J gene lost 5 bases, with 20 bases spanning the gap. Germline CDR1 is MRHNA and CDR2 is SNTAGT. The CDR3 spans 16 residues. The CDR3 sequence is CASNHRGGGKTGELFF. The CDR3 nucleotides read TGTGCCAGCAATCATCGGGGTGGGGGCAAAACCGGGGAGCTGTTTTTT.

This clone has more than one count but fewer than ten. This chain joins TRBV7-2 and TRBJ2-5, with 7 nucleotides matching TRBD2. This CDR3 has 13 amino acids. Germline trimming cut 2 bases from V and 5 bases from J; bases unmatched to any gene: 2. Germline assignment: CDR1 SGHTA and CDR2 FQGNSA. CDR3 nucleotides: TGTGCCAGCAGCTTAATAGCGGGCGAGACCCAGTACTTC. This translates into CASSLIAGETQYF.

The chain combines TRBV2 with TRBJ2-7, with 9 bases aligning to TRBD2. Germline loops: CDR1 SNHLY, CDR2 FYNNEI. The CDR3 contains 19 residues. The chain's CDR3 is CASSQTRTQTVQDQREAEV. CDR3 in DNA: TGTGCCAGCAGTCAAACTAGAACACAGACAGTTCAAGATCAGCGGGAGGCCGAGGTC.

The chain recombines TRBV5-5 with TRBJ2-7; D is perhaps TRBD2 (5 bases). The CDR3 length is 14 residues. CDR1 is SGHKS, CDR2 YYEKEE, per germline (reference sequence). The germline V and J ends were trimmed by 2 bases and 2 bases, with 11 bases remaining between them. The CDR3 loop reads CASSFRAGAYEQYF. As DNA, the CDR3 is TGTGCCAGCAGCTTTAGGGCCGGGGCCTACGAGCAGTACTTC.